Sequencing of this T cell receptor (beta chain) was carried out in a study of T cell clonality in common variable immunodeficiency. Between the trimmed V and J ends, which lost 7 bases and 7 bases, there was a span of 19 bases. Per germline, CDR1 SGHAT and CDR2 FQNNGV. The CDR3 contains 15 residues. In its sample, this clone was seen many times. The antigen is undetermined. The observed sequence ends 3 residues before the CDR3 terminus, with the missing tail filled in from the germline J gene. Caucasian heritage predominated among both patients and controls. Notes on the study in general: CVID subjects shared fewer TCRbeta clones than healthy controls did.

The table came from immunoSEQ multiplex PCR; TCRdb's copy has only in-frame clones and leaves some out. In total the sample includes about 81,000 clones, none of them seen once. Sequenced: peripheral blood mononuclear cells. The clonotype originates from a person between 18 and 75 years old in good health. J is TRBJ1-4 and V is TRBV11-2; TRBD1 might be the D (5 bases). The CDR3 is CASNRGWSSSEKLFF. CDR3 DNA, as far as it was read: TGTGCCAGCAACCGGGGGTGGAGTTCGAGTGAAAAA.